The clone carrying this T cell receptor (beta chain) was counted many times. This CDR3 comprises 16 residues. Germline values: CDR1 MDHEN, CDR2 SYDVKM. Trimming at V came to 6 bases and at J to 0 bases, leaving 9 bases not matched to a gene. The record originates from a study of molecular identifiers for immune sequencing clone quantification. TCRdb re-derived calls from the PCR reads in MiXCR, one entry per CDR3 protein. Seen here are approximately 630,000 distinct CDR3 sequences, roughly 27% observed once, and the top ten hold 0.7% to 0.95%. This sequence was found in a human donor in good health. Some libraries in this study had Jurkat cell RNA spiked in. The specimen was naive CD8+ T cells from blood, with Jurkat cell RNA spiked in. Subset specified: FACS-sorted CD8+CD4-CCR7+CD45RA+ naive T cells. The genes are TRBV28 and TRBJ2-5; 8 nucleotides agree with TRBD1. Here the CDR3 reads CASRTDRGEDQETQYF. As DNA, the CDR3 is TGTGCCAGCAGGACCGACAGGGGCGAGGACCAAGAGACCCAGTACTTC.